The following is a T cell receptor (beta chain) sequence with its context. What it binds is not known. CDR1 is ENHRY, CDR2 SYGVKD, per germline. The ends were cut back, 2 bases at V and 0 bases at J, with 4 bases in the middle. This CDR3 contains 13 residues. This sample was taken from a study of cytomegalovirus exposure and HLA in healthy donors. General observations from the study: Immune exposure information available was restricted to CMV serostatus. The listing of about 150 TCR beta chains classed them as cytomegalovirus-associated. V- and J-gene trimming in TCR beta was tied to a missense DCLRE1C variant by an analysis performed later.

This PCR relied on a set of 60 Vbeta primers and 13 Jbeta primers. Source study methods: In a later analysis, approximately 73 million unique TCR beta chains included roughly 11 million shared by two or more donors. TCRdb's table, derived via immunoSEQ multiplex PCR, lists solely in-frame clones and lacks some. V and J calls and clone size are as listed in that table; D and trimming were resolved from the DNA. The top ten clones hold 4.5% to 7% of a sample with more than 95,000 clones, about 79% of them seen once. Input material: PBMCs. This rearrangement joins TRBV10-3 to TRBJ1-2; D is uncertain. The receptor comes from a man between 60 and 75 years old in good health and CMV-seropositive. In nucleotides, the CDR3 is TGTGCCATCAGTGAGGGCTCTAACTATGGCTACACCTTC. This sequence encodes CAISEGSNYGYTF.